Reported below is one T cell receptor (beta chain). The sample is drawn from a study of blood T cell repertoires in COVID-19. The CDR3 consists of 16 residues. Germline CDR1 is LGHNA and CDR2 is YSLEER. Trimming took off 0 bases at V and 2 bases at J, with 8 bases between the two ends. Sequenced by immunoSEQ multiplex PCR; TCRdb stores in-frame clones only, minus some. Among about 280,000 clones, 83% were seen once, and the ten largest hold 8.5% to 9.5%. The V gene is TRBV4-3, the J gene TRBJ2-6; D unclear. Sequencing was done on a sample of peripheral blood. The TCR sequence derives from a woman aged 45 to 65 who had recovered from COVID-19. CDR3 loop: CASSQESVAGANVLTF. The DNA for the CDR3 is TGCGCCAGCAGCCAAGAATCAGTCGCTGGGGCCAACGTCCTGACTTTC.